These T cell receptor beta chains were read from a single sample in a study of blood T cell repertoires in COVID-19. Libraries were prepared by immunoSEQ multiplex PCR; TCRdb keeps only in-frame clonotypes and omits some of them. The sample shows about 160,000 clones, approximately 84% of them seen only once. Sequencing was done on a sample of peripheral blood. Receptor source: a woman older than 75 with acute or convalescent COVID-19. The CDR3 runs from the conserved cysteine through the conserved F or W. D genes are given only for firm matches. The size field is filled for only some rows; it gives once, few, many or a size class.

V: TRBV6-4
length: 15
J: TRBJ1-1
D: .
size: .
DNA: TGTGCCAGCAGTGTTCGAGGGCATTGGGACACTGAAGCTTTCTTT
CDR3: CASSVRGHWDTEAFF

V: TRBV7-2
length: 15
J: TRBJ1-6
D: .
size: .
DNA: TGTGCCAGCAGCATGGGACGGGGGTATAATTCACCCCTCCACTTT
CDR3: CASSMGRGYNSPLHF

V: TRBV10-2
length: 15
J: TRBJ2-7
D: TRBD1
size: .
DNA: TGCGCCAGCAGTGAGTCTGGGACAGTTTCCTACGAGCAGTACTTC
CDR3: CASSESGTVSYEQYF

V: TRBV4-2
length: 13
J: TRBJ1-4
D: .
size: .
DNA: TGTGCCAGCAGCCACGAACAGAATGAAAAACTGTTTTTT
CDR3: CASSHEQNEKLFF

V: TRBV19
length: 16
J: TRBJ2-3
D: .
size: .
DNA: TGTGCCAGTAGTAAGAACCCGACAGGCGGAACAGATACGCAGTATTTT
CDR3: CASSKNPTGGTDTQYF

V: TRBV6-2/TRBV6-3
length: 13
J: TRBJ1-2
D: TRBD1
size: .
DNA: TGTGCCAGCAGTCCGACAGGGTTCTATGGCTACACCTTC
CDR3: CASSPTGFYGYTF

V: TRBV30
length: 13
J: TRBJ2-7
D: .
size: .
DNA: TGTGCCTGGAGTGGAGGGAACTCCTACGAGCAGTACTTC
CDR3: CAWSGGNSYEQYF

V: TRBV6-6
length: 15
J: TRBJ1-3
D: TRBD1
size: .
DNA: TGTGCCAGCAGTGAGGACAGGGGCTCTGGAAACACCATATATTTT
CDR3: CASSEDRGSGNTIYF

V: TRBV19
length: 14
J: TRBJ2-5
D: TRBD1
size: .
DNA: TGTGCCAGTAGTTTACAGGGGGTTCAAGAGACCCAGTACTTC
CDR3: CASSLQGVQETQYF

V: TRBV19
length: 14
J: TRBJ1-1
D: .
size: .
DNA: TGTGCCAGTAGTATACGGGGGGCGAACACTGAAGCTTTCTTT
CDR3: CASSIRGANTEAFF

V: TRBV19
length: 15
J: TRBJ1-1
D: TRBD1
size: .
DNA: TGTGCCAGTAGAGGACAGGGGATGGTTTGGACTGAAGCTTTCTTT
CDR3: CASRGQGMVWTEAFF

V: TRBV12-3/TRBV12-4
length: 13
J: TRBJ1-1
D: .
size: .
DNA: TGTGCCAGCGCAATGGCGGGGAACACTGAAGCTTTCTTT
CDR3: CASAMAGNTEAFF

V: TRBV7-9
length: 16
J: TRBJ2-3
D: TRBD2
size: .
DNA: TGTGCCAGCAGCCCGACCGGGACTAGCGGTACAGATACGCAGTATTTT
CDR3: CASSPTGTSGTDTQYF

V: TRBV18
length: 13
J: TRBJ2-3
D: .
size: .
DNA: TGTGCCAGCTCATCGTATAGCACAGATACGCAGTATTTT
CDR3: CASSSYSTDTQYF

V: TRBV9
length: 15
J: TRBJ1-1
D: .
size: .
DNA: TGTGCCAGCGGCCCGGGGGAATACATGAACACTGAAGCTTTCTTT
CDR3: CASGPGEYMNTEAFF

V: TRBV19
length: 15
J: TRBJ1-1
D: TRBD1
size: .
DNA: TGTGCCAGTAGCCCGACCCACAGGGGGAACACTGAAGCTTTCTTT
CDR3: CASSPTHRGNTEAFF

V: TRBV27
length: 13
J: TRBJ2-7
D: .
size: once
DNA: TGTGCCAGCAGTACAGACAGGACCTACGAGCAGTACTTC
CDR3: CASSTDRTYEQYF

V: TRBV7-8
length: 16
J: TRBJ2-1
D: .
size: .
DNA: TGTGCCAGCAGCTTACCCTCAGGGGAGATTGTCAATGAGCAGTTCTTC
CDR3: CASSLPSGEIVNEQFF

V: TRBV5-1
length: 14
J: TRBJ2-5
D: .
size: .
DNA: TGCGCCAGCAGCCTCCGGGACGGAGGGGAGACCCAGTACTTC
CDR3: CASSLRDGGETQYF

V: TRBV19
length: 13
J: TRBJ2-3
D: .
size: .
DNA: TGTGCCAGTAGTCGGGGATTTCAGGATACGCAGTATTTT
CDR3: CASSRGFQDTQYF

V: TRBV2
length: 15
J: TRBJ2-3
D: TRBD1
size: .
DNA: TGTGCCAGCAGTGAAAACAGGGGAAGCACAGATACGCAGTATTTT
CDR3: CASSENRGSTDTQYF

V: TRBV7-2
length: 16
J: TRBJ2-7
D: TRBD1
size: once
DNA: TGTGCCAGCAGCCCGCGGACAGGGGGGGAAAGCTACGAGCAGTACTTC
CDR3: CASSPRTGGESYEQYF

V: TRBV18
length: 14
J: TRBJ1-6
D: TRBD1
size: few
DNA: TGTGCCAGCTCACGAGACAGGGAGAATTCACCCCTCCACTTT
CDR3: CASSRDRENSPLHF

V: TRBV9
length: 19
J: TRBJ2-2
D: TRBD2
size: .
DNA: TGTGCCAGCAGCGTAGAGTGGAGTAGCGGGGGCACGAACACCGGGGAGCTGTTTTTT
CDR3: CASSVEWSSGGTNTGELFF

V: TRBV5-1
length: 15
J: TRBJ1-2
D: TRBD1
size: few
DNA: TGCGCCAGCAGCCCGGGGGACAGGGGCAACTATGGCTACACCTTC
CDR3: CASSPGDRGNYGYTF

V: TRBV5-1
length: 16
J: TRBJ2-7
D: .
size: .
DNA: TGCGCCAGCAGTCCCTCCGGCGGGACTCACTTCTCGGAGCAGTACTTC
CDR3: CASSPSGGTHFSEQYF

V: TRBV2
length: 14
J: TRBJ1-2
D: .
size: .
DNA: TGTGCCAGCAGTGGAGGGAAGATTTACTATGGCTACACCTTC
CDR3: CASSGGKIYYGYTF

V: TRBV28
length: 15
J: TRBJ1-2
D: TRBD1
size: once
DNA: TGTGCCAGCAGTCTCGGGACAGGGGGATACGGTGGCTACACCTTC
CDR3: CASSLGTGGYGGYTF

V: TRBV11-3
length: 16
J: TRBJ2-3
D: TRBD2
size: .
DNA: TGTGCCAGCAGTCATGGACTAGCGGGGGGCGAGGATACGCAGTATTTT
CDR3: CASSHGLAGGEDTQYF

V: TRBV4-2
length: 16
J: TRBJ2-7
D: .
size: .
DNA: TGTGCCAGCAGCCAAGAGTTGAGGGCCTCGTCCTACGAGCAGTACTTC
CDR3: CASSQELRASSYEQYF

V: TRBV4-1
length: 16
J: TRBJ2-4
D: .
size: .
DNA: TGCGCCAGCAGCCAAGCCAACATCATAGCCAAAAACATTCAGTACTTC
CDR3: CASSQANIIAKNIQYF

V: TRBV6-5
length: 14
J: TRBJ1-2
D: .
size: .
DNA: TGTGCCAGCAGGCTTGCGTACGGGGGTAGTGGCTACACCTTC
CDR3: CASRLAYGGSGYTF

V: TRBV29-1
length: 13
J: TRBJ1-5
D: TRBD1
size: .
DNA: TGCAGCGTTTGTGCAGGGGGAAATCAGCCCCAGCATTTT
CDR3: CSVCAGGNQPQHF

V: TRBV7-9
length: 13
J: TRBJ1-3
D: .
size: .
DNA: TGTGCCAGCAGCTTAGAGGAGGGAAACACCATATATTTT
CDR3: CASSLEEGNTIYF

V: TRBV6-6
length: 14
J: TRBJ1-5
D: .
size: .
DNA: TGTGCCAGCAGTTACGAGGGTATGAATCAGCCCCAGCATTTT
CDR3: CASSYEGMNQPQHF

V: TRBV30
length: 13
J: TRBJ1-1
D: .
size: few
DNA: TGTGCCTGGAGTTTCTCAGAGAACACTGAAGCTTTCTTT
CDR3: CAWSFSENTEAFF

V: TRBV5-1
length: 13
J: TRBJ2-2
D: .
size: .
DNA: TGCGCCAGCAGCTTGGCGGAGGAAGGGGAGCTGTTTTTT
CDR3: CASSLAEEGELFF

V: TRBV23-1
length: 16
J: TRBJ1-5
D: TRBD1
size: few
DNA: TGCGCCAGCGGCCCGAGGACAGGGACTTACAAACAGCCCCAGCATTTT
CDR3: CASGPRTGTYKQPQHF

V: TRBV30
length: 14
J: TRBJ2-1
D: .
size: .
DNA: TGTGCCTGGAGTGTGGGGCCCCCCTACAATGAGCAGTTCTTC
CDR3: CAWSVGPPYNEQFF

V: TRBV7-9
length: 16
J: TRBJ2-1
D: .
size: .
DNA: TGTGCCAGCAGCCCGAAGTCCAGAGGGTCCTACAATGAGCAGTTCTTC
CDR3: CASSPKSRGSYNEQFF

V: TRBV6-5
length: 15
J: TRBJ1-2
D: .
size: .
DNA: TGTGCCAGCAGTTACGTGGGTAACACGCGGGATGGCTACACCTTC
CDR3: CASSYVGNTRDGYTF

V: TRBV27
length: 11
J: TRBJ1-1
D: .
size: once
DNA: TGTGCCAGCAGTTCCAGGACTGAAGCTTTCTTT
CDR3: CASSSRTEAFF

V: TRBV6-4
length: 14
J: TRBJ1-6
D: TRBD1
size: .
DNA: TGTGCCAGCAGCGACAGGGAGGGAAGTTCACCCCTCCACTTT
CDR3: CASSDREGSSPLHF

V: TRBV3-1/TRBV3-2
length: 12
J: TRBJ2-2
D: .
size: .
DNA: TGTGCCAGCAGCCAAGGCGGAAGGGAGCTGTTTTTT
CDR3: CASSQGGRELFF

V: TRBV18
length: 16
J: TRBJ1-5
D: .
size: .
DNA: TGTGCCAGCTCACCTCCCGTGACAGGCCCTTATCAGCCCCAGCATTTT
CDR3: CASSPPVTGPYQPQHF

V: TRBV7-6
length: 15
J: TRBJ1-6
D: .
size: .
DNA: TGTGCCAGCAGCTCCAACGAGGGTGATAATTCACCCCTCCACTTT
CDR3: CASSSNEGDNSPLHF

V: TRBV2
length: 12
J: TRBJ1-6
D: .
size: .
DNA: TGTGCCAGCAGTGAAGGTGGCCTACCCCTCCACTTT
CDR3: CASSEGGLPLHF

V: TRBV7-9
length: 14
J: TRBJ2-7
D: .
size: .
DNA: TGTGCCAGCAGCGTAGGATCGACTTCCTACGAGCAGTACTTC
CDR3: CASSVGSTSYEQYF